This TCR beta chain was sequenced in a study of blood T cells in healthy people across ages (dated by TCRdb to 2013 to 2016). Regarding the complete study: In model experiments, roughly one uniquely barcoded TCR beta cDNA molecule per two T cells was captured by template switching. To track age-related changes in TCR beta repertoire diversity, the study relied on deep sequencing normalized with unique cDNA molecular identifiers. Four age groups were formed from the donors: young (average about 15 years), middle-aged (approximately 39), aged (about 62) and long-lived (more than 75). Donors of different ages were randomly distributed across sequencing lanes to avoid experimental bias. Using the same blood draw, the study looked at two additional independent replicas of 1 million unique cDNA reads for two donors, one aged 18 to 30 and the other aged 80 or older.

What the study reported, not specific to this receptor: Observed TCR beta diversity per million T cells fell roughly linearly with age, and a significant reduction was already apparent by age roughly 40. Estimates of total diversity based on one million sequenced T cells were considered lower bounds and underestimates. Donor CMV infection status was unknown, potentially confounding age-related changes in expanded clonotypes. Compared with the aged group, the long-lived group had more naive CD4+ T cells, fewer expanded clones and increased TCR diversity, suggesting age selection. A strong correlation was found between observed TCR beta diversity and the percentage of naive T cells measured by flow cytometry. Bulk unsorted PBMC profiling prevented conclusive comparison of naive and antigen-experienced compartments.

The 35 to 40 donors, aged about 6 to 100 years, were systemically healthy Caucasian individuals from Russia. Each donor gave around 9.9 milliliters of peripheral blood, collected into EDTA-treated Vacutainer tubes. Ficoll-Paque density-gradient centrifugation was used to isolate PBMCs, with at least 7 million per sample. Trizol reagent was used to extract total RNA from the PBMCs, yielding at least 5 micrograms per sample. For every donor, flow cytometry on a PBMC aliquot measured the percentage of naive CD45RAhigh/CD27high T cells. As regards this clonotype: It has no known antigen specificity. No much larger clone exists at a distance of one base, and base qualities are not known.

Relative to germline, V is missing 1 base and J is missing 10 bases, with 3 bases of the junction outside any gene match. The CDR3 covers 12 residues, taking in both the cysteine and the phenylalanine. The sequence is cut down to CDR3 DNA, 36 bases in frame from base 1. From a lookup of the germline V gene (reference sequence), CDR1 and CDR2 are GTSNPN and SVGIG. The method behind the library was 5' RACE. Sequenced using an Illumina HiSeq 2500. The second PCR ran for about 7 to 11 cycles and used a J-beta primer mix along with a sample-barcoded 5' primer. A unique molecular identifier was introduced onto each TCR beta cDNA molecule by a template-switch 5' adaptor carrying 12 random nucleotides. Each sample yielded at least 2.5 million CDR3-containing paired-end reads. First-strand cDNA synthesis was performed from all RNA using the Mint cDNA synthesis kit, with priming by a TRBC-specific oligonucleotide. All cDNA was treated with uracil-DNA glycosylase and then went through a first 18-cycle PCR with the universal primers M1SS and BC2_uni_R. The original pipeline was this. Normalization of each sample was performed by random selection of 1 million high-quality reads, each carrying a distinct molecular identifier. Instead of being binned into consensus sequences, reads with shared molecular identifiers were discarded. MiTCR, with a Q25 quality threshold and the strictest error-elimination algorithm, was used for CDR3 identification, clonotype clustering and error correction. A nonparametric unseen species model with Euler transformation was used to estimate a lower bound on total TCR beta diversity. The public reads were run again by TCRdb, first through fastp at Q25 and then through MiXCR, and only productive beta chains were kept. All rows with the same CDR3 protein become a single entry with the most common DNA and genes. The V and J calls follow TCRdb's processing rather than the paper's. This sample holds about 900,000 distinct CDR3 sequences; approximately 67% were observed only once. Of the sample, about a quarter is held by the ten largest clones.

The source of this sequence is a man aged 25 to 45 in good health. The chain links TRBV30 with TRBJ2-1, with 8 central nucleotides matching TRBD2. Sequencing was performed on blood. The encoded CDR3 is CAWSAASGEQFF. The DNA is as follows: TGTGCCTGGAGTGCCGCTAGCGGGGAGCAGTTCTTC.